The source of this T cell receptor beta chain is a study of T cell repertoires in ileal Crohn's disease. About the research overall: About half received postoperative treatment, some ten with thiopurines and 15 to 20 anti-TNF. The M6 sample came from neoterminal ileum during colonoscopy after surgery.

The germline V gene encodes CDR1 KGHSH and CDR2 LQKENI. The CDR3 has 13 residues. The V and J ends lost 4 bases and 1 base respectively, with 7 bases between them. The time point is: neoterminal ileum biopsy at postoperative endoscopy, about 6 months after surgery. Included were adult ileal or ileocolonic Crohn's patients indicated for ileocolonic resection. Sequencing was performed with immunoSEQ multiplex PCR; in TCRdb, only in-frame clones are kept and a portion is missing. Counted here are more than 60,000 clones, roughly 91% occurring once; the ten biggest clones make up about 2.1%. The chain uses TRBV18 and TRBJ1-1, with D possibly being TRBD1 (5 bases). The sequence derives from an adult with Crohn's disease. Sample: ileal tissue. The CDR3 DNA reads as TGTGCCAGCTCACAAGGACAGAACACTGAAGCTTTCTTT. Amino acids: CASSQGQNTEAFF.